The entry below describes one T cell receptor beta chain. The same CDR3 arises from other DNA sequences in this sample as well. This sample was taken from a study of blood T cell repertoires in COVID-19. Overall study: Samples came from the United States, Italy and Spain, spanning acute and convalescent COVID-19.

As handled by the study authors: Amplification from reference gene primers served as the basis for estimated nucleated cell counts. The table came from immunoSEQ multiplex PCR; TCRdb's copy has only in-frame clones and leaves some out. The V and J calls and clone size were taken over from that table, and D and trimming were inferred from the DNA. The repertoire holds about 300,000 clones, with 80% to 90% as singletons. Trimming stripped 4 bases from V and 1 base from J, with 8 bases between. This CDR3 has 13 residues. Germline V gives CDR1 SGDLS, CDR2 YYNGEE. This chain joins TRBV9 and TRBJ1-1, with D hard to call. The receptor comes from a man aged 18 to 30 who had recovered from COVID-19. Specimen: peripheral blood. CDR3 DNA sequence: TGTGCCAGCAGCCTAACCGGGAACACTGAAGCTTTCTTT. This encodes CASSLTGNTEAFF.